Presented here are 28 T cell receptor beta chains from one specimen sequenced in a study of T cells in Graves' hyperthyroidism and ophthalmopathy. The investigators amplified TCR beta CDR3 regions from RNA transcripts. HTBI primers drove first-round RT-PCR of the TCR CDR3. TCRdb recomputed calls from the multiplex PCR reads with MiXCR, one row per CDR3 protein. The table has roughly 710,000 distinct CDR3 sequences, 30% to 40% seen once. The specimen sequenced was blood. These receptors were obtained from a woman in her 40s with Graves' hyperthyroidism.

This clonotype was seen a few times. The chain recombines TRBV28 with TRBJ1-1; TRBD1 is a possible D gene (6 bases). Germline CDR1 reads MDHEN; CDR2 reads SYDVKM. V lost 7 bases and J lost 0, with 9 bases in between. This CDR3 spans 13 amino acids. CDR3 in DNA: TGTGCCAGCAATGACAGGCTGAACACTGAAGCTTTCTTT. Encoded protein: CASNDRLNTEAFF.

The V call is TRBV6-5, the J call TRBJ1-1; D unclear. Germline loops: CDR1 MNHEY, CDR2 SVGAGI. The CDR3 is 13 amino acids. Trimming took off 8 bases at V and 1 base at J, with 11 bases between the two ends. CDR3 protein: CASGLVANTEAFF. The DNA of the CDR3 is TGTGCCAGCGGTTTAGTGGCGAACACTGAAGCTTTCTTT.

About this clonotype: A much larger clone lies one base from this, so it may be a read error. V is TRBV20-1 and J is TRBJ1-6, with D perhaps matching TRBD1 (5 bases). The germline CDR1 and CDR2 sequences are DFQATT and SNEGSKA (reference sequence). Trimming removed 6 bases at V and 13 bases at J, with 19 bases between. The length of the CDR3 is 13 residues. CDR3 sequence: CSALGGSVPPLHF. As DNA, the CDR3 is TGCAGTGCCCTCGGGGGGTCAGTTCCGCCCCTCCACTTT.

The chain uses TRBV19 and TRBJ2-5, with TRBD1 as a possible D gene (5 bases). V was shortened by 2 bases and J by 1 base, with 8 bases between the two germline ends. Germline V gives CDR1 LNHDA, CDR2 SQIVND (reference sequence). The CDR3 is 14 amino acids. The CDR3 coding sequence is TGTGCCAGTAGTATACGTAGGGGCCAAGAGACCCAGTACTTC. It encodes CASSIRRGQETQYF.

J is TRBJ2-7 and V is TRBV2; unclear D gene. V was pared by 5 bases and J by 0 bases, with 17 bases between. Germline loops: CDR1 SNHLY, CDR2 FYNNEI. This CDR3 is built from 16 residues. The CDR3 DNA sequence: TGTGCCAGCAGTTTATCGAAGCTTAACCCCTCCTACGAGCAGTACTTC. Protein: CASSLSKLNPSYEQYF. The whole variable domain, remainder taken from reference TRBV2 and TRBJ2-7, is EPEVTQTPSHQVTQMGQEVILRCVPISNHLYFYWYRQILGQKVEFLVSFYNNEISEKSEIFDDQFSVERPDGSNFTLKIRSTKLEDSAMYFCASSLSKLNPSYEQYFGPGTRLTVT.

This rearrangement joins TRBV5-8 to TRBJ1-2, with D possibly being TRBD1 (6 bases). Deletions cut 3 bases from V and 3 bases from J, with 18 bases between. Germline V gene sequence: CDR1 SGHTS, CDR2 YDEGEE. The CDR3 sequence is 16 residues long. The CDR3: CASSSGIAGAHYGYTF. CDR3 nucleotide sequence: TGTGCCAGCAGCTCGGGCATCGCGGGGGCGCACTATGGCTACACCTTC.

V and J are TRBV6-5 and TRBJ1-2; no firm D call. From germline, CDR1 is MNHEY and CDR2 SVGAGI. CDR3 length: 13 residues. Trimming removed 7 bases from V and 3 bases from J, with 12 bases in between. CDR3 amino acids: CASTLGWDYGYTF. DNA of the CDR3: TGTGCCAGCACCCTCGGGTGGGACTATGGCTACACCTTC.

Worth noting for this clonotype: A read error may be the cause here, since a much bigger clone is one base away. The rearrangement links TRBV11-3 to TRBJ1-2; the D gene is possibly TRBD1 (5 bases). V gave up 5 bases and J gave up 3 bases, with 16 bases separating them. The germline V gene has CDR1 SGHNT and CDR2 YENEEA. CDR3 size: 15 residues. The CDR3 sequence: CASSRGHPTDYGYTF. The CDR3 nucleotides read TGTGCCAGCAGCCGAGGACATCCCACGGACTATGGCTACACCTTC.

The chain has TRBV19 and TRBJ2-7, with 7 bases matching TRBD2. Germline-derived CDR1 and CDR2 are LNHDA and SQIVND (reference sequence). This CDR3 has 16 amino acids. V lost 9 bases and J lost 0; bases outside the gene matches: 14. CDR3 amino acids: CASSSAGDLSSYEQYF. The CDR3 coding sequence is TGTGCCAGCAGTTCCGCGGGGGACCTGAGCTCCTACGAGCAGTACTTC.

The V and J genes are TRBV19 and TRBJ1-5; 11 bases are shared with TRBD1. From germline, CDR1 is LNHDA and CDR2 SQIVND (reference sequence). The V gene end was trimmed by 8 bases and the J gene end by 7 bases; junction bases not matched to a gene: 10. The CDR3 length is 15 residues. In DNA form, the CDR3 reads TGTGCCAGTCTCCGGGACAGGGGGTTCGGGCAGCCCCAGCATTTT. It specifies CASLRDRGFGQPQHF.

The chain employs TRBV6-5 and TRBJ2-7; D remains unclear. V gave up 0 bases and J gave up 6 bases, with 15 bases separating them. Germline V gene lookup returns CDR1 MNHEY and CDR2 SVGAGI. The CDR3 is 15 amino acids. The CDR3: CASSYSVLRPGEQYF. CDR3 DNA sequence: TGTGCCAGCAGTTACTCTGTACTGCGCCCGGGCGAGCAGTACTTC.

V gene TRBV28 combines with J gene TRBJ1-4; D gene unclear. Germline loops: CDR1 MDHEN, CDR2 SYDVKM. The CDR3 contains 14 residues. The germline V and J ends were trimmed by 5 bases and 8 bases, with 15 bases remaining between them. The CDR3 loop reads CASSPLLQDEKLFF. The DNA of the CDR3 is TGTGCCAGCAGTCCCCTACTTCAGGACGAAAAACTGTTTTTT.

This clonotype occurred many times. The chain joins TRBV7-9 to TRBJ1-2; tentative D call: TRBD1 (6 bases). The CDR3 extends over 12 amino acids. The germline V gene has CDR1 SEHNR and CDR2 FQNEAQ (reference sequence). V was cut by 5 bases and J by 3 bases, with 7 bases left in between. The CDR3 protein is CASSRQDYGYTF. The CDR3 DNA reads TGTGCCAGCAGCCGACAGGACTATGGCTACACCTTC.

This clonotype has a count of ten or more. This rearrangement joins TRBV29-1 to TRBJ2-7; D unclear. Germline CDR1 SQVTM, CDR2 ANQGSEA. The CDR3 length is 13 residues. Trimming took 3 bases from V and 2 from J, leaving 11 bases between them. This CDR3 reads CSVETDGPYEQYF. CDR3 nucleotides: TGCAGCGTTGAGACGGACGGGCCCTACGAGCAGTACTTC.

This clonotype was observed a handful of times. The V gene is TRBV11-3, the J gene TRBJ2-5; no firm D call. This CDR3 is built from 15 residues. Trimming took 5 bases from V and 5 from J, leaving 18 bases between them. The germline gives CDR1 SGHNT, CDR2 YENEEA. The CDR3 coding sequence is TGTGCCAGCAGCCCCGGCCGAGGAGTCGGGGAGACCCAGTACTTC. Its translation is CASSPGRGVGETQYF.

About this clonotype: A much larger clone lies one base from this, so it may be a read error. The rearrangement joins TRBV6-1 to TRBJ1-6, with D possibly being TRBD1 (5 bases). The CDR3 consists of 13 residues. The germline V gene has CDR1 MNHNS and CDR2 SASEGT. CDR3 loop: CVSSGRENSPLHF. The CDR3 DNA is TGTGTCAGCAGTGGCAGGGAGAACTCACCCCTCCACTTT.

This clonotype appeared many times. CDR3 nucleotide sequence: TGTGCCTCCGGGGCGGCAGGGACCTACGAGCAGTACTTC. This gives the protein CASGAAGTYEQYF. The chain combines TRBV24-1 with TRBJ2-7, with D perhaps given as TRBD1 or TRBD2 (5 bases each). Germline assignment: CDR1 KGHDR and CDR2 SFDVKD. Between the trimmed V and J ends, which lost 12 bases and 2 bases, there was a span of 16 bases. This CDR3 contains 13 residues.

On this clonotype: This sequence may be a read error, since a much larger clone differs from it by one base. V usage is TRBV19 and J usage is TRBJ1-4; TRBD1 might be the D (5 bases). Trimming cost V 7 bases and J 3 bases, with 15 bases left between them. In germline, CDR1 is LNHDA, CDR2 SQIVND (reference sequence). The CDR3 sequence is 15 residues long. In DNA form, the CDR3 reads TGTGCCAGTATTGACAGACTTGCAGCTAATGAAAAACTGTTTTTT. Its protein is CASIDRLAANEKLFF. The entire variable domain, with the rest obtained from reference TRBV19 and TRBJ1-4, is as follows: DGGITQSPKYLFRKEGQNVTLSCEQNLNHDAMYWYRQDPGQGLRLIYYSQIVNDFQKGDIAEGYSVSREKKESFPLTVTSAQKNPTAFYLCASIDRLAANEKLFFGSGTQLSVL.

This clonotype showed up just a few times. This sequence joins TRBV6-5 and TRBJ2-5; D is possibly TRBD2 (5 bases). The CDR3 contains 15 residues. The ends were cut back, 8 bases at V and 2 bases at J, with 18 bases in the middle. The germline V gene encodes CDR1 MNHEY and CDR2 SVGAGI. CDR3 in DNA: TGTGCCAGCTCCCCCGGGATGAGCGGTCAAGAGACCCAGTACTTC. It specifies CASSPGMSGQETQYF.

This clonotype was seen at least ten times. This chain joins TRBV19 and TRBJ1-2; TRBD1 is a possible D gene (6 bases). The CDR3 runs to 16 residues. Per the germline V gene, CDR1 is LNHDA and CDR2 is SQIVND (reference sequence). The V and J ends lost 3 bases and 4 bases respectively, with 18 bases between them. The CDR3 region is CASSIPTRGTSYGYTF. CDR3 in DNA: TGTGCCAGTAGTATCCCGACCAGGGGAACTAGCTATGGCTACACCTTC.

At least ten counts were recorded for this clonotype. The chain combines TRBV29-1 with TRBJ2-7, with D unresolved. In germline, CDR1 is SQVTM, CDR2 ANQGSEA. The CDR3 extends over 11 amino acids. V lost 2 bases, J lost 6 bases, and 8 bases lay in between. CDR3 DNA: TGCAGCGTTGAAAAAGGGTCCGAGCAGTACTTC. Residues: CSVEKGSEQYF.

This clonotype was picked up many times. The chain has TRBV12-3 or TRBV12-4 and TRBJ1-6; D ambiguous. The CDR3 sequence is 13 residues long. V was trimmed by 6 bases and J by 10 bases, leaving 13 bases between them. In nucleotides, the CDR3 is TGTGCCAGCAGGACATCGGATGGCTCACCCCTCCACTTT. Residues: CASRTSDGSPLHF.

CDR3: CASSFNAWDRVNQPQHF. The CDR3 DNA is TGTGCCAGCAGCTTTAACGCATGGGACAGGGTCAATCAGCCCCAGCATTTT. The rearrangement joins TRBV5-8 to TRBJ1-5, with TRBD1 identical over 9 bases. CDR1 and CDR2 (germline): SGHTS, YDEGEE. J gave up 3 bases and V 2 bases, and 9 bases lay outside the gene matches. This CDR3 spans 17 amino acids. The whole variable domain, remainder taken from reference TRBV5-8 and TRBJ1-5, is EAGVTQSPTHLIKTRGQQATLRCSPISGHTSVYWYQQALGLGLQFLLWYDEGEERNRGNFPPRFSGRQFPNYSSELNVNALELEDSALYLCASSFNAWDRVNQPQHFGDGTRLSIL.

This clonotype was counted many times. Here the CDR3 reads CSVVEGGEREQYF. DNA for the CDR3: TGCAGCGTTGTAGAAGGAGGGGAACGCGAGCAGTACTTC. The chain joins TRBV29-1 to TRBJ2-7, with D possibly matching TRBD2 (6 bases). Germline CDR1 SQVTM, CDR2 ANQGSEA. The CDR3 length is 13 residues. Trimming stripped 4 bases from V and 6 bases from J, with 16 bases between.

The chain employs TRBV25-1 and TRBJ1-3, with D hard to call. CDR3 length: 12 residues. Per germline, CDR1 MGHDK and CDR2 SYGVNS. Here the CDR3 DNA reads TGTGCTAGATGGCCAGGAGGAAACACCATATATTTT. Translation gives CARWPGGNTIYF.

This clonotype has ten or more counts. The V call is TRBV29-1, the J call TRBJ1-2; perhaps TRBD1 as D (5 bases). Germline lookup yields CDR1 SQVTM and CDR2 ANQGSEA. This CDR3 spans 11 amino acids. V lost 3 bases, J lost 8 bases, and 10 bases lay in between. The CDR3 DNA is TGCAGCGTTGACAGGGTAGAGGGCTACACCTTC. It encodes CSVDRVEGYTF.

This clonotype turned up a few times. The rearrangement uses TRBV4-1 and TRBJ1-1; tentative D call: TRBD1 (5 bases). Germline CDR1 MGHRA, CDR2 YSYEKL. The CDR3 loop spans 17 amino acids. V gave up 3 bases and J gave up 0 bases, with 17 bases separating them. CDR3 protein: CASSHREFDSMNTEAFF. Here the CDR3 DNA reads TGCGCCAGCAGCCACCGAGAATTTGACAGCATGAACACTGAAGCTTTCTTT.

This clonotype was detected many times. V and J are TRBV2 and TRBJ1-5; TRBD1 matches 7 bases. This CDR3 region has 14 residues. Germline V gives CDR1 SNHLY, CDR2 FYNNEI. V gave up 5 bases and J gave up 8 bases; unmatched junction bases: 9. In DNA, the CDR3 is TGTGCCAGCAGTATAGACAGGGAAGTTGAGCCCCAGCATTTT. It specifies CASSIDREVEPQHF.